The 30 T cell receptor beta chains listed next were all sequenced from one sample in a study of radiation and T cells in renal cell carcinoma. The time point was: blood 4 weeks post-SBRT, at nephrectomy. Regarding treatment: 15 Gy SBRT to primary tumor, nephrectomy 4 weeks later. The method was immunoSEQ multiplex PCR; TCRdb's version includes in-frame clones alone and lacks a portion of them. The sample contains around 180,000 clones, 88% of which appear only once. This sample comprised blood, obtained from a patient whose treatment included radiotherapy and nephrectomy. The receptors come from a woman aged 50 to 65 with renal cell carcinoma.

The genes are TRBV21-1 and TRBJ1-1; the table's D call, TRBD1, was not checked against the DNA. TRBV21-1 is recorded as a pseudogene. There are 13 residues in the CDR3. The CDR3 nucleotides read TGTGCCGGGTCCCAGGCAGGGGCATCTGAAGCTTTCTTT. As protein: CAGSQAGASEAFF.

This rearrangement joins TRBV14 to TRBJ1-1; the match to TRBD1 covers 11 bases. J lost 12 bases, V lost 7 bases, and 10 bases had no gene match. From germline, CDR1 is SGHDN and CDR2 FVKESK. The CDR3 covers 13 residues. The CDR3 sequence: CASNPGRDRGTFF. The CDR3 coding sequence is TGTGCCAGCAACCCCGGCCGGGACAGGGGGACTTTCTTT.

This chain joins TRBV7-8 and TRBJ2-7; unclear D gene. The V and J ends lost 5 bases and 4 bases respectively, with 6 bases between them. CDR1 SGHVS and CDR2 FQNEAQ come from the germline V gene. The CDR3 covers 11 residues. In DNA, the CDR3 is TGTGCCAGCAGCCCCGGGTACGAGCAGTACTTC. As protein: CASSPGYEQYF.

The chain joins TRBV15 to TRBJ1-1; the D gene is possibly TRBD1 (5 bases). The CDR3 totals 15 residues. Trimming removed 4 bases from V and 4 bases from J, with 16 bases in between. The germline CDR1 and CDR2 sequences are LNHNV and YYDKDF (reference sequence). DNA for the CDR3: TGTGCCACCAGCATTGGGGACGCCGGTCCCACTGAAGCTTTCTTT. It encodes CATSIGDAGPTEAFF.

This chain joins TRBV5-1 and TRBJ2-5; TRBD1 aligns across 8 bases. The V and J ends lost 4 bases and 2 bases, in that order; junction bases with no gene match: 7. The CDR3 spans 15 residues. Per germline, CDR1 SGHRS and CDR2 YFSETQ. Here the CDR3 reads CASSPGGLPQETQYF. The CDR3 coding sequence is TGCGCCAGCAGCCCAGGGGGCCTCCCACAAGAGACCCAGTACTTC.

DNA of the CDR3: TGTGCCAGCACCCCCGCGGGGGGCGCGGACTATGGCTACACCTTC. It codes for CASTPAGGADYGYTF. The chain is built from TRBV5-6 and TRBJ1-2; D is perhaps TRBD1 (6 bases). V shed 6 bases and J shed 3 bases, with 18 bases lying between them. This CDR3 spans 15 amino acids. Germline V gene data show CDR1 as SGHDT and CDR2 as YYEEEE. Complete variable domain (other parts from reference TRBV5-6 and TRBJ1-2): DAGVTQSPTHLIKTRGQQVTLRCSPKSGHDTVSWYQQALGQGPQFIFQYYEEEERQRGNFPDRFSGHQFPNYSSELNVNALLLGDSALYLCASTPAGGADYGYTFGSGTRLTVV.

The rearrangement joins TRBV14 to TRBJ2-3, with D possibly TRBD2 on 6 matching bases. Germline lookup yields CDR1 SGHDN and CDR2 FVKESK. Trimming pared 4 bases from V and 2 bases from J, leaving 19 bases between. The CDR3 covers 17 residues. The CDR3 region has the DNA TGTGCCAGCAGCCGCACCGGACCCCCGGGGGTCACAGATACGCAGTATTTT. This gives the protein CASSRTGPPGVTDTQYF.

V is TRBV29-1 and J is TRBJ1-1, with D perhaps TRBD1 (5 bases). The CDR3 has 11 residues. With 6 bases removed from V and 5 bases from J, the gap between germline ends came to 10 bases. CDR1 is SQVTM and CDR2 is ANQGSEA in the germline V gene. CDR3 protein: CSVRGGTEAFF. Here the CDR3 DNA reads TGCAGCGTCCGCGGGGGGACTGAAGCTTTCTTT. Complete variable domain (other parts from reference TRBV29-1 and TRBJ1-1): SAVISQKPSRDICQRGTSLTIQCQVDSQVTMMFWYRQQPGQSLTLIATANQGSEATYESGFVIDKFPISRPNLTFSTLTVSNMSPEDSSIYLCSVRGGTEAFFGQGTRLTVV.

The J gene is TRBJ1-2, the V gene TRBV7-9; D remains ambiguous. The CDR3 totals 12 residues. V was trimmed by 1 base and J by 4 bases, leaving 4 bases between them. Germline CDR1 SEHNR, CDR2 FQNEAQ (reference sequence). CDR3 DNA: TGTGCCAGCAGCTTAGAGGTCTATGGCTACACCTTC. Residues: CASSLEVYGYTF.

The chain links TRBV9 to TRBJ2-5, with TRBD1 matching over 7 bases. The CDR3 has 16 amino acids. Germline V gives CDR1 SGDLS, CDR2 YYNGEE. The junction had 14 bases not matched to a gene; V was cut back by 4 bases and J by 5 bases. The CDR3 is CASSLTTGSTSETQYF. CDR3 nucleotide sequence: TGTGCCAGCAGCCTAACGACAGGGTCGACCTCGGAGACCCAGTACTTC.

In its sample, this clone was seen once. This chain connects TRBV19 to TRBJ1-2; 8 bases are a match to TRBD1. V was pared by 6 bases and J by 1 base, with 7 bases of the junction left unmatched. CDR3 size: 15 residues. Germline CDR1 is LNHDA and CDR2 is SQIVND (reference sequence). The CDR3 protein is CASSLDRAGNYGYTF. Written as DNA, the CDR3 is TGTGCCAGTAGCCTGGACAGGGCGGGTAACTATGGCTACACCTTC.

This chain uses TRBV7-2 with TRBJ2-1; 7 bases are shared with TRBD2. With 3 bases clipped from V and 4 bases from J, the junction kept 6 bases outside the gene matches. The CDR3 extends over 15 amino acids. The germline CDR1 and CDR2 sequences are SGHTA and FQGNSA. CDR3 region: CASSFRGDAYNEQFF. CDR3 DNA sequence: TGTGCCAGCAGCTTCCGGGGGGACGCTTACAATGAGCAGTTCTTC. Based on the CDR3 plus reference TRBV7-2 and TRBJ2-1, the full variable domain is GAGVSQSPSNKVTEKGKDVELRCDPISGHTALYWYRQSLGQGLEFLIYFQGNSAPDKSGLPSDRFSAERTGGSVSTLTIQRTQQEDSAVYLCASSFRGDAYNEQFFGPGTRLTVL.

As regards this clone: Sequence at one end of the junction differs from germline and may be a read error. V usage is TRBV10-3 and J usage is TRBJ1-6; 10 bases are a match to TRBD1. The CDR3 runs 14 residues. Looked up from germline, CDR1 is ENHRY and CDR2 is SYGVKD. CDR3 coding DNA: TGTGCCAGCAGTTGGGGACAGGGGAATTCACCCCTCCACTTT. Protein: CASSWGQGNSPLHF.

The chain uses TRBV6-1 and TRBJ1-2; D might be TRBD1 (5 bases). The CDR3 sequence is 15 residues long. Trimming shortened V by 1 base and J by 5 bases, and 14 bases separated the two germline ends. CDR1 MNHNS and CDR2 SASEGT come from the germline V gene. The CDR3 region is CASSEVVRVGYGYTF. The CDR3 bases are TGTGCCAGCAGTGAAGTAGTCAGGGTGGGGTATGGCTACACCTTC.

The chain links TRBV18 to TRBJ2-6; D gene ambiguous. Germline V gene data show CDR1 as KGHSH and CDR2 as LQKENI. Trimming took 5 bases from V and 0 from J, leaving 5 bases between them. The CDR3 is 14 amino acids. The CDR3 region has the DNA TGTGCCAGCTCAGTAGGCTCTGGGGCCAACGTCCTGACTTTC. Translating it yields CASSVGSGANVLTF.

V gene TRBV6-1 combines with J gene TRBJ1-5, with TRBD1 matching over 7 bases. The CDR3 spans 13 residues. The J segment lost 4 bases and the V segment lost 5 bases, leaving 2 bases of the junction unmatched. Germline V lookup: CDR1 MNHNS, CDR2 SASEGT. The CDR3 DNA reads TGTGCCAGCAGTTTACAGGGGAATCAGCCCCAGCATTTT. Translated: CASSLQGNQPQHF.

There are a few counts of this clone. The V and J genes are TRBV7-6 and TRBJ2-1; possibly TRBD1 or TRBD2 for D (5 bases each). V dropped 2 bases and J dropped 2 bases, with 16 bases sitting between them. Germline V gene data show CDR1 as SGHVS and CDR2 as FNYEAQ. This CDR3 is built from 17 residues. CDR3 amino acids: CASSLNPGQSTYNEQFF. The CDR3 bases are TGTGCCAGCAGCTTAAACCCGGGGCAGTCTACCTACAATGAGCAGTTCTTC.

The rearrangement uses TRBV13 and TRBJ2-7; 8 nucleotides agree with TRBD2. The CDR3 sequence is 15 residues long. The germline CDR1 and CDR2 sequences are PRHDT and FYEKMQ (reference sequence). The ends lost 4 bases at V and 9 bases at J; junction bases unmatched: 14. The CDR3 DNA follows: TGTGCCAGCAGCTCCTCCCGGGAGGGGTCTACGGGGCAGTACTTC. It translates to CASSSSREGSTGQYF.

This sequence joins TRBV30 and TRBJ2-3; 7 bases are shared with TRBD1. The CDR3 totals 14 residues. V lost 6 bases and J lost 5; bases outside the gene matches: 11. Germline CDR1 reads GTSNPN; CDR2 reads SVGIG (reference sequence). DNA for the CDR3: TGTGCCTGCCGACAGGGACCGACGGTAGATACGCAGTATTTT. Protein: CACRQGPTVDTQYF. The variable domain in full, completed from reference TRBV30 and TRBJ2-3, reads SQTIHQWPATLVQPVGSPLSLECTVEGTSNPNLYWYRQAAGRGLQLLFYSVGIGQISSEVPQNLSASRPQDRQFILSSKKLLLSDSGFYLCACRQGPTVDTQYFGPGTRLTVL.

This rearrangement joins TRBV9 to TRBJ1-2, with 9 bases matching TRBD1. The V gene's germline CDR1 is SGDLS and CDR2 YYNGEE. The CDR3 length is 13 residues. V dropped 4 bases and J dropped 6; count of bases not matched to a gene: 4. CDR3 sequence reads: CASSMDRGHGYTF. The CDR3 coding sequence is TGTGCCAGCAGCATGGACAGGGGACATGGCTACACCTTC. Looking up the rest from reference TRBV9 and TRBJ1-2 gives the full variable domain: DSGVTQTPKHLITATGQRVTLRCSPRSGDLSVYWYQQSLDQGLQFLIQYYNGEERAKGNILERFSAQQFPDLHSELNLSSLELGDSALYFCASSMDRGHGYTFGSGTRLTVV.

The chain carries TRBV6-5 and TRBJ2-5; 9 nucleotides match TRBD1. CDR1 is MNHEY and CDR2 is SVGAGI in the germline V gene. This CDR3 has 13 residues. V gave up 6 bases and J gave up 9 bases; unmatched junction bases: 8. The CDR3, as DNA: TGTGCCAGCAGGGGACAGGGAGCAAGGGCCCAGTACTTC. Encoded protein: CASRGQGARAQYF.

The chain uses TRBV14 and TRBJ2-5; the D gene is possibly TRBD2 (5 bases). The J call may be mistaken, given a closer DNA end match to TRBJ2-7. Germline V CDR1 and CDR2: SGHDN, FVKESK. The CDR3 runs 13 residues. Here the CDR3 DNA reads TGTGCCAGCAGCCCCCGCCCGGGATACGAGCAGTACTTC. Encoded protein: CASSPRPGYEQYF.

This chain links TRBV4-1 with TRBJ2-7, with D hard to call. Trimming left V 0 bases short and J 0 bases short, with 18 bases between. This CDR3 comprises 18 residues. Germline assignment: CDR1 MGHRA and CDR2 YSYEKL. The DNA of the CDR3 is TGCGCCAGCAGCCAAGAGGGTGGGCAGTGGGTGAGCTCCTACGAGCAGTACTTC. Protein: CASSQEGGQWVSSYEQYF.

This chain links TRBV4-1 with TRBJ1-5; no clear D. CDR3 size: 15 residues. Trimming shortened V by 1 base and J by 3 bases, and 10 bases separated the two germline ends. Germline-derived CDR1 and CDR2 are MGHRA and YSYEKL. The CDR3 region is CASSQGRQTNQPQHF. The CDR3 DNA follows: TGCGCCAGCAGCCAAGGTCGCCAGACCAATCAGCCCCAGCATTTT.

This clone occurred a few times. The rearrangement links TRBV25-1 to TRBJ1-1; D not resolved. The CDR3 spans 12 residues. Germline CDR1 is MGHDK and CDR2 is SYGVNS. V lost 3 bases to trimming and J lost 2 bases, with 4 bases between them. Written as DNA, the CDR3 is TGTGCCAGCAGTGAGGGTAACACTGAAGCTTTCTTT. Its translation: CASSEGNTEAFF.

The chain is built from TRBV4-2 and TRBJ1-1; D remains ambiguous. This CDR3 contains 15 residues. From germline, CDR1 is LGHNA and CDR2 YNFKEQ. V lost 1 base and J lost 2, with 11 bases in between. The CDR3 bases are TGTGCCAGCAGCCAAGTCGCTCAGGTAAACACTGAAGCTTTCTTT. Amino acids: CASSQVAQVNTEAFF.

The rearrangement links TRBV7-2 to TRBJ2-1; 13 nucleotides align to TRBD2. CDR3 length: 15 amino acids. With V trimmed by 5 bases and J by 6 bases, 4 bases remained unmatched. Germline CDR1 is SGHTA and CDR2 is FQGNSA. CDR3 residues: CASSSTSGGGNEQFF. In DNA form, the CDR3 reads TGTGCCAGCAGCAGTACTAGCGGGGGGGGCAATGAGCAGTTCTTC.

The chain couples TRBV11-2 to TRBJ2-1; tentative D call: TRBD1 (6 bases). Trimming cost V 0 bases and J 4 bases, with 7 bases left between them. The CDR3 consists of 14 residues. CDR1 and CDR2 from the germline V gene are SGHAT and FQNNGV. The CDR3 reads CASSLERGYNEQFF. The CDR3 nucleotides read TGTGCCAGCAGCTTAGAAAGGGGGTACAATGAGCAGTTCTTC.

This clone showed up just once. The V gene is TRBV30, the J gene TRBJ2-5; 9 bases fit TRBD2. V was pared by 1 base and J by 4 bases, with 7 bases of the junction left unmatched. This CDR3 has 15 residues. The germline V gene has CDR1 GTSNPN and CDR2 SVGIG (reference sequence). The CDR3 reads CAWSEVRGGLETQYF. CDR3 nucleotides: TGTGCCTGGAGTGAAGTGCGGGGGGGACTAGAGACCCAGTACTTC.

The rearrangement uses TRBV18 and TRBJ2-1, with D perhaps matching TRBD2 (6 bases). The CDR3 is made up of 14 amino acids. Germline V lookup: CDR1 KGHSH, CDR2 LQKENI. Trimming cost V 8 bases and J 0 bases, with 11 bases left between them. CDR3 sequence reads: CASTGGSSYNEQFF. In nucleotides, the CDR3 is TGTGCCAGCACTGGGGGGAGCTCCTACAATGAGCAGTTCTTC.